Below are 29 T cell receptor beta chains sequenced from a single sample in a study of post-analysis software for immune sequencing data. Points from the study as a whole: In patients, about 5 TRBV segments were more frequent than in controls, with TRBV5-6, TRBV5-1 and TRBV20-1 among them.

No antigen has been identified for these receptors. TCR beta cDNA libraries had unique molecular identifiers. TCRdb reprocessed the PCR reads via MiXCR and lists one record per CDR3 protein. The sample consists of approximately 250,000 distinct CDR3 sequences, approximately 34% of them appearing once. The sequenced sample consisted of blood. These receptors came from a girl aged 10 to 17 with multiple sclerosis.

Notes on this clonotype: A much larger clonotype is one base distant, so this may be a read error. J is TRBJ1-5 and V is TRBV24-1; weak D call: TRBD1 (6 bases). CDR1 is KGHDR, CDR2 SFDVKD, per germline. The CDR3 sequence is 15 residues long. V lost 5 bases and J 3 bases, leaving 13 bases between the germline ends. CDR3 in DNA: TGTGCCACCAGTGCCACAGGGTATAACAATCAGCCCCAGCATTTT. Translation gives CATSATGYNNQPQHF.

To note about this clonotype: A much larger clone differs by one base, so this may be a read error. This sequence joins TRBV29-1 and TRBJ2-5; D may be TRBD2 (6 bases). Germline V CDR1 and CDR2: SQVTM, ANQGSEA. This CDR3 region has 12 residues. With 3 bases removed from V and 11 bases from J, the gap between germline ends came to 16 bases. CDR3 protein: CSVEHGSNEQYF. Here the CDR3 DNA reads TGCAGCGTTGAGCACGGGAGTAATGAGCAGTACTTC.

The count of this clonotype is one. The V call is TRBV20-1, the J call TRBJ2-7; TRBD2 aligns across 7 bases. Trimming at V came to 6 bases and at J to 7 bases, leaving 15 bases not matched to a gene. The CDR3 covers 14 residues. From germline, CDR1 is DFQATT and CDR2 SNEGSKA (reference sequence). CDR3 loop: CSARRLAAWGEQYF. The CDR3 bases are TGCAGTGCCAGGAGGCTAGCGGCCTGGGGGGAGCAGTACTTC.

The sample holds many counts of this clonotype. The J gene is TRBJ2-5, the V gene TRBV4-1; TRBD2 might be the D (6 bases). The CDR3 consists of 15 residues. CDR1 is MGHRA, CDR2 YSYEKL, per germline. V lost 0 bases, J lost 7 bases, and 15 bases lay in between. CDR3 residues: CASSQEGLAGRTQYF. The CDR3 coding sequence is TGCGCCAGCAGCCAAGAGGGACTGGCCGGCAGGACCCAGTACTTC.

The rearrangement links TRBV20-1 to TRBJ2-5, with D perhaps being TRBD1 or TRBD2 (6 bases each). V dropped 0 bases and J dropped 11 bases, with 22 bases sitting between them. The CDR3 extends over 15 amino acids. Germline loops: CDR1 DFQATT, CDR2 SNEGSKA (reference sequence). CDR3 residues: CSARDRRGLYYEQYF. The CDR3 DNA reads as TGCAGTGCTAGAGATAGACGGGGGCTTTACTACGAACAGTACTTC.

The genes are TRBV19 and TRBJ2-4; D is perhaps TRBD1 or TRBD2 (6 bases each). Germline V gene data show CDR1 as LNHDA and CDR2 as SQIVND (reference sequence). Between the trimmed V and J ends, which lost 3 bases and 6 bases, there was a span of 15 bases. This CDR3 region has 15 residues. The CDR3 here is CASSIEGGLGNIQYF. The CDR3 nucleotides read TGTGCCAGTAGTATTGAAGGGGGGCTCGGAAACATTCAGTACTTC.

This clonotype showed up just a few times. The V gene is TRBV19, the J gene TRBJ1-1, with a weak D call TRBD1 (6 bases). Trimming shortened V by 7 bases and J by 1 base, and 7 bases separated the two germline ends. The germline CDR1 and CDR2 sequences are LNHDA and SQIVND (reference sequence). The CDR3 loop spans 12 amino acids. The CDR3 DNA reads TGTGCCAGTAAACAGGGGAACACTGAAGCTTTCTTT. Translation gives CASKQGNTEAFF.

This clonotype was recorded at least ten times. V usage is TRBV7-2 and J usage is TRBJ2-4; a weak D match, TRBD2 (6 bases). This CDR3 comprises 17 residues. From germline, CDR1 is SGHTA and CDR2 FQGNSA. Trimming pared 5 bases from V and 3 bases from J, leaving 20 bases between. Here the CDR3 reads CASSARRDGRDKNIQYF. The CDR3 DNA is TGTGCCAGCAGCGCAAGGCGGGACGGGCGGGACAAAAACATTCAGTACTTC.

V gene TRBV20-1 combines with J gene TRBJ2-1; TRBD1 aligns across 10 bases. This CDR3 is 16 amino acids long. From germline, CDR1 is DFQATT and CDR2 SNEGSKA (reference sequence). Trimming took 2 bases from V and 6 from J; bases not matched to a gene: 10. CDR3 loop: CSARWTGTGASNEQFF. CDR3 sequence (DNA): TGCAGTGCTAGATGGACCGGGACAGGGGCCAGCAATGAGCAGTTCTTC.

The chain recombines TRBV10-3 with TRBJ2-3, with D maybe TRBD1 (7 bases). V was pared by 5 bases and J by 1 base, with 13 bases between. Germline V CDR1 and CDR2: ENHRY, SYGVKD. The CDR3 runs 15 residues. CDR3 region: CAISRTGEGTDTQYF. In DNA form, the CDR3 reads TGTGCCATCAGTCGAACAGGGGAGGGCACAGATACGCAGTATTTT.

The chain joins TRBV10-3 to TRBJ2-1; TRBD2 aligns across 7 bases. The tail of the sequence fits TRBJ2-7 better, so the J call may be wrong. Per germline, CDR1 ENHRY and CDR2 SYGVKD. This CDR3 contains 15 residues. The CDR3 protein is CAISESGEGIYEQYF. CDR3 sequence (DNA): TGTGCCATCAGTGAGTCGGGGGAGGGGATCTACGAGCAGTACTTC.

This clonotype has only a few counts. CDR3 DNA: TGTGCCAGCAGTACGCAGGCGGGACAGGGATTCACCGGGGAGCTGTTTTTT. Translation gives CASSTQAGQGFTGELFF. The chain carries TRBV7-9 and TRBJ2-2; 9 bases are a match to TRBD1. Germline assignment: CDR1 SEHNR and CDR2 FQNEAQ (reference sequence). J was trimmed by 4 bases and V by 6 bases; bases with no gene match: 12. The CDR3 extends over 17 amino acids.

The gene calls are TRBV6-5 and TRBJ2-1; no definite D call. The ends were cut back, 2 bases at V and 0 bases at J, with 11 bases in the middle. Germline values: CDR1 MNHEY, CDR2 SVGAGI. This CDR3 contains 16 residues. This CDR3 reads CASSYSQQSSYNEQFF. The CDR3 region has the DNA TGTGCCAGCAGTTACAGTCAACAGAGCTCCTACAATGAGCAGTTCTTC.

Turning to this clonotype: At one of its ends the junction is not consistent with the germline gene, which may arise from a read error. The V gene is TRBV12-3 or TRBV12-4, the J gene TRBJ1-4; TRBD1 is a possible D gene (5 bases). This CDR3 comprises 16 residues. For the CDR3, the DNA is TGTGCCGGCAGTTTAGCGGTCGGGGGACGGGGTGAAAAACTGTTTTTT. Translated: CAGSLAVGGRGEKLFF.

This rearrangement joins TRBV2 to TRBJ2-3; D gene ambiguous. CDR3 length: 13 residues. The V gene lost 7 bases and the J gene lost 1 base, with 9 bases spanning the gap. CDR1 and CDR2 from the germline V gene are SNHLY and FYNNEI. CDR3 coding DNA: TGTGCCAGCATCATTCTCCGCACAGATACGCAGTATTTT. This encodes CASIILRTDTQYF.

Many counts were recorded for this clonotype. The chain uses TRBV5-1 and TRBJ2-5, with 13 positions matching TRBD2. V shed 4 bases and J 2 bases; nucleotides not matched to a gene: 5. This CDR3 comprises 16 residues. In germline, CDR1 is SGHRS, CDR2 YFSETQ. The CDR3 DNA is TGCGCCAGCAGCCAATGGGGACTAGCGGGGCAAGAGACCCAGTACTTC. Residues: CASSQWGLAGQETQYF.

The V gene is TRBV12-3 or TRBV12-4, the J gene TRBJ2-7; D unresolved. The J call may be wrong; the DNA end is better matched by TRBJ2-5. This CDR3 contains 14 residues. CDR3 sequence: CASSPAVASPTQYF. In DNA form, the CDR3 reads TGTGCCAGCAGTCCCGCCGTGGCCTCACCGACCCAGTACTTC.

Many counts were recorded for this clonotype. CDR3 protein: CSASGSSYNEQFF. CDR3 nucleotide sequence: TGCAGTGCTAGCGGGAGCTCCTACAATGAGCAGTTCTTC. The chain combines TRBV20-1 with TRBJ2-1, with a weak D call TRBD2 (6 bases). This CDR3 has 13 residues. Germline CDR1 is DFQATT and CDR2 is SNEGSKA (reference sequence). Between the trimmed V and J ends, which lost 3 bases and 0 bases, there was a span of 6 bases.

Ten or more counts support this clonotype. V gene TRBV7-9 combines with J gene TRBJ2-5; unclear D gene. The CDR3 length is 15 residues. Germline V CDR1 and CDR2: SEHNR, FQNEAQ (reference sequence). Deletions cut 5 bases from V and 2 bases from J, with 15 bases between. The CDR3 sequence: CASSPRRTAQETQYF. CDR3 DNA: TGTGCCAGCAGCCCTCGTCGGACCGCTCAAGAGACCCAGTACTTC. Full variable domain (outside the CDR3, taken from reference TRBV7-9 and TRBJ2-5): DTGVSQNPRHKITKRGQNVTFRCDPISEHNRLYWYRQTLGQGPEFLTYFQNEAQLEKSRLLSDRFSAERPKGSFSTLEIQRTEQGDSAMYLCASSPRRTAQETQYFGPGTRLLVL.

This clonotype was counted at least ten times. This chain links TRBV3-1 with TRBJ1-2, with a possible D match to TRBD1 (6 bases). Germline loops: CDR1 LGHDT, CDR2 YNNKEL (reference sequence). V lost 4 bases to trimming and J lost 4 bases, with 13 bases between them. CDR3 size: 14 residues. Written as DNA, the CDR3 is TGTGCCAGCAGCCCAACCGGGGGCTCCTATGGCTACACCTTC. Protein sequence: CASSPTGGSYGYTF.

The chain has TRBV12-3 or TRBV12-4 and TRBJ2-1; TRBD2 matches at 7 bases. The CDR3 extends over 14 amino acids. V shed 6 bases, J shed 11 bases, and the junction held 13 bases outside the gene matches. The CDR3 DNA follows: TGTGCCAGCAGCAATACCGGGACTATGAGCAAGCAGTTCTTC. The encoded protein is CASSNTGTMSKQFF.

This clonotype has only a few counts. A much more abundant neighbour one base away suggests this may be a read error. CDR3 sequence (DNA): TGCGCCAGCAGCCCCGCCGGGACTAGCGGGAGGAGCTCCTACAATGAGCAGTACTTC. Residues: CASSPAGTSGRSSYNEQYF. This chain links TRBV5-1 with TRBJ2-1; 15 nucleotides line up with TRBD2. The better agreement between TRBJ2-7 and the DNA end casts doubt on the J call. Germline CDR1 is SGHRS and CDR2 is YFSETQ. The CDR3 contains 19 residues.

The rearrangement uses TRBV12-3 or TRBV12-4 and TRBJ2-1; D unresolved. The CDR3 loop spans 15 amino acids. V lost 6 bases and J 0 bases, leaving 12 bases between the germline ends. This CDR3 reads CASSPSPSSYNEQFF. In DNA form, the CDR3 reads TGTGCCAGCAGCCCGTCCCCGAGCTCCTACAATGAGCAGTTCTTC.

This clonotype occurred many times. V gene TRBV29-1 combines with J gene TRBJ2-5; D unresolved. Trimming shortened V by 2 bases and J by 1 base, and 8 bases separated the two germline ends. The CDR3 runs to 13 residues. Germline CDR1 SQVTM, CDR2 ANQGSEA. CDR3 nucleotides: TGCAGCGTTGAACCCCCAGGCCAAGAGACCCAGTACTTC. Translated, it gives CSVEPPGQETQYF.

About this clonotype: It may be a read error: a sequence one base away is much more abundant. The chain uses TRBV7-2 and TRBJ2-7, with 9 positions matching TRBD2. This CDR3 has 15 amino acids. Germline values: CDR1 SGHTA, CDR2 FQGNSA. V was clipped by 2 bases and J by 7 bases; unmatched bases: 9. The DNA of the CDR3 is TGTGCCAGCAGCTTACAAGCGGGAGGTTGGAATGAGCAGTACTTC. It translates to CASSLQAGGWNEQYF.

At least ten counts were recorded for this clonotype. This sequence joins TRBV7-9 and TRBJ2-3; D is possibly TRBD2 (6 bases). CDR3 length equals 9 residues. The germline CDR1 and CDR2 sequences are SEHNR and FQNEAQ (reference sequence). V lost 4 bases and J lost 13, with 6 bases in between. The CDR3 sequence: CASSSGEYF. The CDR3 region has the DNA TGTGCCAGCAGCTCGGGGGAGTATTTT.

This clonotype occurred once. The chain has TRBV4-3 and TRBJ1-4; D is unresolved. CDR3 length equals 15 residues. Germline values: CDR1 LGHNA, CDR2 YSLEER. Deletions cut 1 base from V and 3 bases from J, with 9 bases between. CDR3 loop: CASSQGPASNEKLFF. The CDR3 DNA reads as TGCGCCAGCAGCCAAGGACCGGCCTCTAATGAAAAACTGTTTTTT.

This clonotype was picked up many times. V usage is TRBV6-5 and J usage is TRBJ1-2, with D possibly matching TRBD1 (5 bases). Per germline, CDR1 MNHEY and CDR2 SVGAGI. Deletions cut 6 bases from V and 4 bases from J, with 15 bases between. CDR3 size: 14 residues. The CDR3 protein is CASRRQSTGYGYTF. The CDR3 coding sequence is TGTGCCAGCAGAAGACAGAGCACGGGCTATGGCTACACCTTC.

As to this clonotype: A much larger clonotype is one base distant, so this may be a read error. The V call is TRBV13, the J call TRBJ1-2; 7 bases align to TRBD1. Losses at the gene ends were 5 bases for V and 8 bases for J; bases not matched to a gene: 11. In germline, CDR1 is PRHDT, CDR2 FYEKMQ (reference sequence). This CDR3 comprises 14 residues. CDR3 DNA: TGTGCCAGCAGCGGGCGACAGGGCGTGGAGGGCTACACCTTC. Translated, it gives CASSGRQGVEGYTF.